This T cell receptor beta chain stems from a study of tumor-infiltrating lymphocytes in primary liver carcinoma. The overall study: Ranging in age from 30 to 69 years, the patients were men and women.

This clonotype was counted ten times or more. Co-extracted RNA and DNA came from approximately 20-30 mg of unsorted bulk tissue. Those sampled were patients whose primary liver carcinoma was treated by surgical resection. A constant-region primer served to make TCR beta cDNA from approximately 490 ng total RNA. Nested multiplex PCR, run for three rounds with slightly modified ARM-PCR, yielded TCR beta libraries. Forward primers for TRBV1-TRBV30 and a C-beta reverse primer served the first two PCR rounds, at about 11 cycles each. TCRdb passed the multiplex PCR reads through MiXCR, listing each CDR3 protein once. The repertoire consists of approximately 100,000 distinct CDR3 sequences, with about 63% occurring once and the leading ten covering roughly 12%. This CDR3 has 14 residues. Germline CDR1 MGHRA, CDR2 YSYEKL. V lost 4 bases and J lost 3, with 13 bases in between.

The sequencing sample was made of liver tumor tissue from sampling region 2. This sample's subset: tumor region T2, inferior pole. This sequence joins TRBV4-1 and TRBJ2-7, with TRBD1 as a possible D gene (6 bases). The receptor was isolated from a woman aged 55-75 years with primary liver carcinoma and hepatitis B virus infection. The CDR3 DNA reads TGCGCCAGCAGCCCCAAGACAGGTAACTACGAGCAGTACTTC. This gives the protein CASSPKTGNYEQYF.